These 30 T cell receptor beta chains originate from one sample sequenced in a study of blood T cells in healthy people across ages. Next came a second PCR, run for about 7 to 12 cycles, which used a sample-barcoded 5' primer along with a J-beta primer mix. TCRdb redid the calling of the 5' RACE reads with MiXCR, one entry per CDR3 protein. The table shows 850,000 to 1,000,000 distinct CDR3 sequences, with 51% occurring only once. Material: blood. These receptors came from a woman in her sixties in good health.

This clonotype was seen a few times. V usage is TRBV20-1 and J usage is TRBJ2-5; perhaps TRBD2 as D (5 bases). Looked up from germline, CDR1 is DFQATT and CDR2 is SNEGSKA (reference sequence). V was cut by 5 bases and J by 0 bases, with 16 bases left in between. This CDR3 region has 15 residues. In DNA form, the CDR3 reads TGCAGTGCTCCGGACGAGGAGCGGTACCAAGAGACCCAGTACTTC. It specifies CSAPDEERYQETQYF.

The chain joins TRBV5-6 to TRBJ2-1; the match to TRBD2 covers 8 bases. CDR1 SGHDT and CDR2 YYEEEE come from the germline V gene. This CDR3 spans 14 amino acids. V dropped 6 bases and J dropped 6; count of bases not matched to a gene: 8. DNA of the CDR3: TGTGCCAGCATCCTGGGACTAGGGTCCAATGAGCAGTTCTTC. Amino acids: CASILGLGSNEQFF.

This clonotype was counted only a few times. This chain joins TRBV7-2 and TRBJ2-1, with 8 bases matching TRBD2. CDR3 length equals 17 residues. With V trimmed by 3 bases and J by 3 bases, 10 bases remained unmatched. The germline gives CDR1 SGHTA, CDR2 FQGNSA. The CDR3 region has the DNA TGTGCCAGCAGCTTGGGGTTGGGACTAGTCCTCTACAATGAGCAGTTCTTC. As protein: CASSLGLGLVLYNEQFF.

The V call is TRBV6-5, the J call TRBJ2-5, with 11 bases lining up with TRBD2. Per germline, CDR1 MNHEY and CDR2 SVGAGI. The CDR3 length is 14 residues. The CDR3 DNA sequence: TGTGGAGTCCCGGGACTAGCGGACCAAGAGACCCAGTACTTC. Its protein product is CGVPGLADQETQYF.

Many counts were recorded for this clonotype. The rearrangement uses TRBV4-2 and TRBJ2-5; 7 bases map to TRBD2. After removal of 4 bases from V and 3 bases from J, the junction contained 5 bases not matched to a gene. The CDR3 has 14 amino acids. Germline values: CDR1 LGHNA, CDR2 YNFKEQ. The CDR3: CASSLEAGEETQYF. CDR3 nucleotides: TGTGCCAGCAGCCTCGAGGCGGGAGAAGAGACCCAGTACTTC.

This clonotype turned up a few times. V and J are TRBV4-3 and TRBJ2-7; 9 bases align to TRBD1. This CDR3 comprises 16 residues. Looked up from germline, CDR1 is LGHNA and CDR2 is YSLEER. V trimming: 0 bases; J trimming: 0 bases; junction bases outside the gene matches: 3. CDR3 nucleotides: TGCGCCAGCAGCCAAGACGGGACAGGGATCTCCTACGAGCAGTACTTC. Encoded protein: CASSQDGTGISYEQYF.

This clonotype has only one observation. This CDR3 reads CASSSDAGWYEQYF. CDR3 nucleotide sequence: TGTGCCAGCAGCTCTGATGCGGGTTGGTACGAGCAGTACTTC. The chain joins TRBV5-5 to TRBJ2-4; tentative D call: TRBD2 (5 bases). The J call may be incorrect, as the DNA end agrees better with TRBJ2-7. The CDR3 consists of 14 residues. CDR1 is SGHKS, CDR2 YYEKEE, per germline (reference sequence).

The genes are TRBV10-2 and TRBJ2-3, with 11 bases fitting TRBD2. Unmatched junction bases numbered 10, after V lost 7 bases and J lost 13 bases. The CDR3 covers 13 residues. CDR1 and CDR2 (germline): WSHSY, SAAADI. The CDR3, as DNA: TGCGCCAGCACCCAAACTAGCGGGAGTAGAAAGTATTTT. It specifies CASTQTSGSRKYF.

The genes are TRBV2 and TRBJ2-5; D not certain. V lost 2 bases to trimming and J lost 1 base, with 8 bases between them. Germline loops: CDR1 SNHLY, CDR2 FYNNEI. The CDR3 is 14 amino acids. In nucleotides, the CDR3 is TGTGCCAGCAGTGAACCCTTGGTCCAAGAGACCCAGTACTTC. Its translation: CASSEPLVQETQYF.

The CDR3 coding sequence is TGTGCCATCAGTGAGTCGACCGCCGGCGGGTACTTC. This gives the protein CAISESTAGGYF. This chain uses TRBV10-3 with TRBJ2-5, with D unclear. Germline V gives CDR1 ENHRY, CDR2 SYGVKD. Trimming stripped 0 bases from V and 13 bases from J, with 12 bases between. This CDR3 comprises 12 residues.

This clonotype was seen more than once but under ten times. The V and J genes are TRBV10-3 and TRBJ2-7, with D tentatively TRBD1 (5 bases). Trimming cost V 8 bases and J 2 bases, with 10 bases left between them. Germline CDR1 and CDR2: ENHRY and SYGVKD. The CDR3 sequence is 12 residues long. CDR3: CAIGAGAYEQYF. Written as DNA, the CDR3 is TGTGCCATCGGGGCAGGAGCCTACGAGCAGTACTTC.

The V and J genes are TRBV4-2 and TRBJ2-4, with D unresolved. The V gene's germline CDR1 is LGHNA and CDR2 YNFKEQ. CDR3 length equals 16 residues. Trimming pared 0 bases from V and 7 bases from J, leaving 16 bases between. The CDR3 sequence is CASSQENAELSNIQYF. CDR3 coding DNA: TGTGCCAGCAGCCAAGAGAACGCCGAGTTATCGAACATTCAGTACTTC.

This clonotype was counted only a few times. The chain carries TRBV20-1 and TRBJ2-7; possibly TRBD1 or TRBD2 for D (5 bases each). Germline V CDR1 and CDR2: DFQATT, SNEGSKA (reference sequence). V shed 2 bases and J shed 2 bases, with 13 bases lying between them. CDR3 size: 14 residues. CDR3 DNA sequence: TGCAGTGCTAGAAGTCCCTTGGGGGCCTACGAGCAGTACTTC. Encoded protein: CSARSPLGAYEQYF.

The gene calls are TRBV20-1 and TRBJ2-1; D is possibly TRBD2 (6 bases). Germline assignment: CDR1 DFQATT and CDR2 SNEGSKA (reference sequence). V was trimmed by 6 bases and J by 10 bases, leaving 28 bases between them. The CDR3 contains 16 residues. In DNA form, the CDR3 reads TGCAGTGCCGCGGTAGGGGAGGTAAAATCCTGCAACGAGCAGTTCTTC. It yields the protein CSAAVGEVKSCNEQFF.

This sequence joins TRBV6-5 and TRBJ2-5, with 7 bases identical to TRBD2. The CDR3 spans 15 residues. Germline-derived CDR1 and CDR2 are MNHEY and SVGAGI. J gave up 5 bases and V 4 bases, and 10 bases lay outside the gene matches. The CDR3 DNA reads as TGTGCCAGCAGTTTTACCGGGGGAGGGCCCGAGACCCAGTACTTC. Encoded protein: CASSFTGGGPETQYF.

This clonotype was detected only a few times. J is TRBJ2-1 and V is TRBV5-1; D unresolved. This CDR3 is built from 15 residues. From germline, CDR1 is SGHRS and CDR2 YFSETQ. V lost 0 bases to trimming and J lost 8 bases, with 15 bases between them. As DNA, the CDR3 is TGCGCCAGCAGCTTGGCCAAGGACCCCTGGGATGAGCAGTTCTTC. Translation: CASSLAKDPWDEQFF.

This clonotype was found a few times. CDR3 sequence reads: CSARQLVGETQYF. The DNA for the CDR3 is TGCAGTGCTAGACAGTTGGTAGGGGAGACCCAGTACTTC. The V gene is TRBV20-1, the J gene TRBJ2-5; D is unresolved. The CDR3 length is 13 residues. With 2 bases removed from V and 5 bases from J, the gap between germline ends came to 12 bases. CDR1 is DFQATT and CDR2 is SNEGSKA in the germline V gene (reference sequence).

The rearrangement links TRBV7-9 to TRBJ2-4; no reliable D call. The J call is doubtful: the DNA matches TRBJ2-7 better. The CDR3 is 14 residues long. Germline V gives CDR1 SEHNR, CDR2 FQNEAQ (reference sequence). CDR3 nucleotide sequence: TGTGCCAGCAGTTTTAGGAAAGAGACCTACGAGCAGTACTTC. Its translation: CASSFRKETYEQYF.

This clonotype has just a few counts. A read error may be the cause here, since a much bigger clone is one base away. The chain joins TRBV5-5 to TRBJ2-3; no reliable D call. V lost 4 bases and J 2 bases, leaving 11 bases between the germline ends. The CDR3 covers 14 residues. Germline assignment: CDR1 SGHKS and CDR2 YYEKEE (reference sequence). In DNA, the CDR3 is TGTGCCAGCAGCGTTATTTCGGACACAGATACGCAGTATTTT. The encoded protein is CASSVISDTDTQYF.

The genes are TRBV20-1 and TRBJ2-1; the D call may be TRBD1 or TRBD2 (5 bases each). This CDR3 is 15 amino acids long. Germline assignment: CDR1 DFQATT and CDR2 SNEGSKA (reference sequence). Trimming shortened V by 6 bases and J by 3 bases, and 18 bases separated the two germline ends. The DNA for the CDR3 is TGCAGTGCCAGGTATCGACGGGGCCGCTACAATGAGCAGTTCTTC. Its protein product is CSARYRRGRYNEQFF.

The chain couples TRBV11-3 to TRBJ2-1; 15 bases are a match to TRBD2. The CDR3 contains 16 residues. The junction had 5 bases not matched to a gene; V was cut back by 6 bases and J by 5 bases. Germline values: CDR1 SGHNT, CDR2 YENEEA. The CDR3 reads CASSRGLAGGDNEQFF. For the CDR3, the DNA is TGTGCCAGCAGTCGCGGACTAGCGGGAGGGGACAATGAGCAGTTCTTC.

The genes are TRBV7-8 and TRBJ1-4, with 8 bases that match TRBD1. Trimming took 11 bases from V and 6 from J; bases not matched to a gene: 5. Germline V gene lookup returns CDR1 SGHVS and CDR2 FQNEAQ. The length of the CDR3 is 12 residues. CDR3 DNA sequence: TGTGCCGGACAGGGAGAGGATGAAAAACTGTTTTTT. This sequence encodes CAGQGEDEKLFF.

Details on this clonotype: At one of its ends the junction is not consistent with the germline gene, which may arise from a read error. The chain joins TRBV5-5 to TRBJ2-1; D remains unclear. This CDR3 has 15 residues. Germline-derived CDR1 and CDR2 are SGHKS and YYEKEE (reference sequence). As DNA, the CDR3 is TGTGCCAACAGCAAGGAGACCGGGTACCGCGATGAGCAGTTCTTC. Protein: CANSKETGYRDEQFF. The whole variable domain, remainder taken from reference TRBV5-5 and TRBJ2-1, is DAGVTQSPTHLIKTRGQQVTLRCSPISGHKSVSWYQQVLGQGPQFIFQYYEKEERGRGNFPDRFSARQFPNYSSELNVNALLLGDSALYLCANSKETGYRDEQFFGPGTRLTVL.

V gene TRBV6-1 combines with J gene TRBJ2-3; perhaps TRBD2 as D (6 bases). The CDR3 covers 16 residues. V lost 6 bases to trimming and J lost 3 bases, with 19 bases between them. Germline CDR1 reads MNHNS; CDR2 reads SASEGT. This CDR3 reads CASSRVSGSFTDTQYF. The CDR3 DNA reads TGTGCCAGCAGCAGAGTTAGCGGAAGTTTTACAGATACGCAGTATTTT.

V usage is TRBV6-1 and J usage is TRBJ2-7; D gene uncertain. The germline V gene has CDR1 MNHNS and CDR2 SASEGT. The CDR3 runs 13 residues. The V and J ends lost 7 bases and 1 base respectively, with 11 bases between them. The CDR3, as DNA: TGTGCCAGCAACCGACGGCCATCCTACGAGCAGTACTTC. Amino acids: CASNRRPSYEQYF.

The V gene is TRBV7-2, the J gene TRBJ2-7, with 10 bases matching TRBD1. The V gene's germline CDR1 is SGHTA and CDR2 FQGNSA. The CDR3 covers 15 residues. V trimming: 5 bases; J trimming: 7 bases; junction bases outside the gene matches: 11. This chain's CDR3 is CASSIDRGPDNEQYF. The CDR3 DNA reads as TGTGCCAGCAGCATCGACAGGGGGCCTGACAATGAGCAGTACTTC.

The chain is built from TRBV27 and TRBJ2-5; 11 nucleotides agree with TRBD1. The ends lost 6 bases at V and 13 bases at J; junction bases unmatched: 7. There are 12 residues in the CDR3. Germline loops: CDR1 MNHEY, CDR2 SMNVEV (reference sequence). CDR3 in amino acids: CASRGDRGEMYF. The CDR3, as DNA: TGTGCCAGCAGAGGGGACAGGGGGGAAATGTACTTC.

As regards this clonotype: Mismatch with germline at one junction end may stem from a read error. V and J are TRBV4-1 and TRBJ2-3; the match to TRBD2 covers 10 bases. The CDR3 contains 18 residues. The germline CDR1 and CDR2 sequences are MGHRA and YSYEKL. This CDR3 is CASSPRLAGEVTTDTQYF. CDR3 coding DNA: TGCGCCAGCAGCCCCCGGCTAGCGGGAGAGGTAACCACAGACACGCAGTATTTT.

The chain combines TRBV3-1 with TRBJ2-1; D gene unclear. Germline V gene lookup returns CDR1 LGHDT and CDR2 YNNKEL (reference sequence). The CDR3 consists of 17 residues. V was pared by 0 bases and J by 0 bases, with 12 bases between. The CDR3 spells CASSQDPYGSSYNEQFF. CDR3 nucleotide sequence: TGTGCCAGCAGCCAAGATCCCTATGGAAGCTCCTACAATGAGCAGTTCTTC.

The chain recombines TRBV10-3 with TRBJ1-5; TRBD1 matches at 10 bases. Looked up from germline, CDR1 is ENHRY and CDR2 is SYGVKD. V lost 0 bases to trimming and J lost 6 bases; unmatched junction nucleotides: 5. CDR3 length: 16 residues. DNA of the CDR3: TGTGCCATCAGTGAGTCGACAGGGGGCTTTTTTCAGCCCCAGCATTTT. Encoded protein: CAISESTGGFFQPQHF.